In this sample, the clone carrying this T cell receptor (beta chain) turned up many times. The data are from a study of T cells in Graves' hyperthyroidism and ophthalmopathy. Amplified regions were TCR beta CDR3 sequences from RNA transcripts. The TCR CDR3 first-round RT-PCR relied on the HTBI primer set. TCRdb reprocessed the multiplex PCR reads with MiXCR, giving one entry per CDR3 protein. The sample has around 700,000 distinct CDR3 sequences; 18% are singletons. Germline assignment: CDR1 MNHEY and CDR2 SVGAGI. The CDR3 is 14 amino acids. V shed 2 bases and J shed 2 bases, with 9 bases lying between them.

This sequence was found in a woman in her fifties or sixties with Graves' hyperthyroidism that later progressed to Graves' ophthalmopathy. Sequenced input: blood. The genes are TRBV6-5 and TRBJ1-1, with TRBD1 as a possible D gene (5 bases). The CDR3 DNA reads as TGTGCCAGCAGTTACGACAGCCAAAACACTGAAGCTTTCTTT. This gives the protein CASSYDSQNTEAFF.